The 15 T cell receptor beta chains below all came from one sample that was sequenced in a study of identical twins. TCRdb recomputed calls from the 5' RACE reads with MiXCR, one row per CDR3 protein. Seen here are about 340,000 distinct CDR3 sequences, about 12% observed once, and the top ten hold just over 7%. This sample was also put to use in a study of yellow fever vaccine responses in identical twins.

The specimen sequenced was CD8+ T cells sorted from blood. All receptors derive from a woman aged 18-29 years in good health.

V gene TRBV10-2 combines with J gene TRBJ2-3; 11 bases fit TRBD2. The CDR3 contains 15 residues. Trimming took 6 bases from V and 5 from J; bases not matched to a gene: 7. Germline values: CDR1 WSHSY, CDR2 SAAADI. The CDR3 loop is CASSKTSGVGDTQYF. The CDR3 coding sequence is TGCGCCAGCAGCAAGACTAGCGGGGTGGGAGATACGCAGTATTTT.

In this sample, this clonotype turned up a few times. This chain links TRBV6-1 with TRBJ2-5; 12 nucleotides match TRBD2. Germline values: CDR1 MNHNS, CDR2 SASEGT. This CDR3 contains 15 residues. V was clipped by 7 bases and J by 5 bases; unmatched bases: 8. CDR3 protein: CASTLTGTSGETQYF. In DNA, the CDR3 is TGTGCCAGCACCCTGACCGGGACTAGCGGGGAGACCCAGTACTTC.

The V and J genes are TRBV6-2 or TRBV6-3 and TRBJ1-2, with D unresolved. Germline assignment: CDR1 MNHEY and CDR2 SVGEGT. V lost 2 bases and J lost 8, with 12 bases in between. The CDR3 has 13 residues. The CDR3 DNA reads as TGTGCCAGCAGTTACGGAATCGCTATGGGCTACACCTTC. It codes for CASSYGIAMGYTF.

This clonotype has more than one count but fewer than ten. The rearrangement links TRBV14 to TRBJ1-2; D gene unclear. The V gene's germline CDR1 is SGHDN and CDR2 FVKESK. This CDR3 is built from 14 residues. The V end lost 1 base, the J end lost 9 bases, and 15 bases lay between the germline ends. CDR3: CASSQVMHPWSYTF. CDR3 nucleotides: TGTGCCAGCAGCCAAGTAATGCACCCGTGGAGCTACACCTTC.

The V call is TRBV25-1, the J call TRBJ2-7, with TRBD2 as a possible D gene (6 bases). Between the trimmed V and J ends, which lost 3 bases and 7 bases, there was a span of 19 bases. The germline V gene has CDR1 MGHDK and CDR2 SYGVNS. The CDR3 runs to 15 residues. CDR3 in amino acids: CASSDAAEGNGEQYV. The DNA for the CDR3 is TGTGCCAGCAGTGACGCTGCGGAGGGGAACGGGGAGCAGTACGTC.

The chain combines TRBV5-1 with TRBJ2-1, with 10 bases identical to TRBD2. Trimming removed 0 bases from V and 12 bases from J; junction bases left unmatched: 12. The CDR3 loop spans 16 amino acids. CDR1 is SGHRS, CDR2 YFSETQ, per germline. In DNA, the CDR3 is TGCGCCAGCAGCTTGGAACCCCTAGCGGGAGCACGAGCGCAGTTCTTC. Its translation: CASSLEPLAGARAQFF.

This clonotype has just a few counts. The V call is TRBV6-5, the J call TRBJ1-2; D unclear. CDR3 length: 14 residues. Between the trimmed V and J ends, which lost 2 bases and 8 bases, there was a span of 15 bases. The germline V gene encodes CDR1 MNHEY and CDR2 SVGAGI. The CDR3 here is CASSYVGVQHGYTF. For the CDR3, the DNA is TGTGCCAGCAGTTACGTCGGGGTTCAGCACGGCTACACCTTC.

This chain uses TRBV20-1 with TRBJ2-1; 9 positions agree with TRBD2. The germline CDR1 and CDR2 sequences are DFQATT and SNEGSKA (reference sequence). CDR3 length equals 17 residues. V lost 4 bases and J lost 8; bases outside the gene matches: 18. CDR3 nucleotide sequence: TGCAGTGCTACCGCCTATTTAGCGGGGGCCGGTCGGGATGAGCAGTTCTTC. This gives the protein CSATAYLAGAGRDEQFF.

This clonotype was found a few times. J is TRBJ2-1 and V is TRBV3-1; tentatively, D is TRBD1 (5 bases). CDR3 length equals 16 residues. Germline CDR1 and CDR2: LGHDT and YNNKEL (reference sequence). V lost 3 bases, J lost 3 bases, and 15 bases lay in between. For the CDR3, the DNA is TGTGCCAGCAGCCAGGTCTCAGGGCGAAACTACAATGAGCAGTTCTTC. It is translated as CASSQVSGRNYNEQFF.

The chain has TRBV7-9 and TRBJ2-2; a possible D gene is TRBD2 (5 bases). From germline, CDR1 is SEHNR and CDR2 FQNEAQ (reference sequence). Trimming took 5 bases from V and 7 from J, leaving 11 bases between them. The length of the CDR3 is 13 residues. The CDR3 DNA is TGTGCCAGCAGCCCCCGGGATAACGGGGAGCTGTTTTTT. Residues: CASSPRDNGELFF.

The V and J genes are TRBV28 and TRBJ2-6, with a weak D call TRBD2 (5 bases). CDR1 MDHEN and CDR2 SYDVKM come from the germline V gene. Trimming left V 6 bases short and J 0 bases short, with 15 bases between. The CDR3 contains 17 residues. The CDR3 loop is CASRSAKRDSGANVLTF. In nucleotides, the CDR3 is TGTGCCAGCAGATCCGCGAAACGGGACTCTGGGGCCAACGTCCTGACTTTC. The whole variable domain, filled in from reference TRBV28 and TRBJ2-6, reads DVKVTQSSRYLVKRTGEKVFLECVQDMDHENMFWYRQDPGLGLRLIYFSYDVKMKEKGDIPEGYSVSREKKERFSLILESASTNQTSMYLCASRSAKRDSGANVLTFGAGSRLTVL.

This clonotype was recorded a few times. J is TRBJ2-7 and V is TRBV28; D call uncertain. Germline loops: CDR1 MDHEN, CDR2 SYDVKM. CDR3 length: 17 residues. The V gene lost 6 bases and the J gene lost 2 bases, with 23 bases spanning the gap. This CDR3 is CASSSTRDGRITYEQYF. CDR3 DNA: TGTGCCAGCAGCTCCACCCGTGACGGACGAATTACCTACGAGCAGTACTTC.

This chain uses TRBV15 with TRBJ2-5, with D unclear. The V end was cut by 0 bases, the J end by 5 bases, with 10 bases between. The germline V gene has CDR1 LNHNV and CDR2 YYDKDF (reference sequence). The CDR3 length is 14 residues. This CDR3 reads CATSRENLRETQYF. The CDR3 DNA sequence: TGTGCCACCAGCAGAGAGAACCTACGGGAGACCCAGTACTTC.

This clonotype was seen a handful of times. This chain joins TRBV27 and TRBJ2-7; 7 bases match TRBD2. The germline V gene has CDR1 MNHEY and CDR2 SMNVEV (reference sequence). V gave up 8 bases and J gave up 2 bases; unmatched junction bases: 6. This CDR3 has 13 amino acids. The CDR3 nucleotides read TGTGCCAGCGCTTGGGGAGGGCCCTACGAGCAGTACTTC. It encodes CASAWGGPYEQYF.

At least ten counts were recorded for this clonotype. This chain connects TRBV6-5 to TRBJ1-5, with TRBD1 matching 10 bases. The CDR3 runs to 17 residues. With V trimmed by 2 bases and J by 6 bases, 10 bases remained unmatched. Germline loops: CDR1 MNHEY, CDR2 SVGAGI. CDR3 DNA: TGTGCCAGCAGTTACGGCGATGACAGGGGGCTTGGTCAGCCCCAGCATTTT. Translation gives CASSYGDDRGLGQPQHF.